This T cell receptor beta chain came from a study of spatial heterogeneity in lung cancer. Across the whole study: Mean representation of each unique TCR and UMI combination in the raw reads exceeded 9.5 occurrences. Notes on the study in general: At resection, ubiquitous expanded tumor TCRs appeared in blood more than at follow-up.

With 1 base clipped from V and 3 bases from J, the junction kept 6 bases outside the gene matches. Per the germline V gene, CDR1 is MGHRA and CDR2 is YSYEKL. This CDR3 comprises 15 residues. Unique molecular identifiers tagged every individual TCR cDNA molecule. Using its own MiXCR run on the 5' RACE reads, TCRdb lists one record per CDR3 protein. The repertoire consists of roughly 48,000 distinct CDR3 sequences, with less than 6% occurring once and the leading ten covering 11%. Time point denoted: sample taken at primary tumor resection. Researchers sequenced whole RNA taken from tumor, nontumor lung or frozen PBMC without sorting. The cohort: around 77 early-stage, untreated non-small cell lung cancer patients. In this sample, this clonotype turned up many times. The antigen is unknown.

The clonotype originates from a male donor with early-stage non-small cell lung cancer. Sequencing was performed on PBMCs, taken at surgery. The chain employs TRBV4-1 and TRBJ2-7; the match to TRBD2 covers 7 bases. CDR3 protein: CASSQGAGDGYEQYF. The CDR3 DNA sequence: TGCGCCAGCAGCCAAGGGGCGGGGGACGGCTACGAGCAGTACTTC.